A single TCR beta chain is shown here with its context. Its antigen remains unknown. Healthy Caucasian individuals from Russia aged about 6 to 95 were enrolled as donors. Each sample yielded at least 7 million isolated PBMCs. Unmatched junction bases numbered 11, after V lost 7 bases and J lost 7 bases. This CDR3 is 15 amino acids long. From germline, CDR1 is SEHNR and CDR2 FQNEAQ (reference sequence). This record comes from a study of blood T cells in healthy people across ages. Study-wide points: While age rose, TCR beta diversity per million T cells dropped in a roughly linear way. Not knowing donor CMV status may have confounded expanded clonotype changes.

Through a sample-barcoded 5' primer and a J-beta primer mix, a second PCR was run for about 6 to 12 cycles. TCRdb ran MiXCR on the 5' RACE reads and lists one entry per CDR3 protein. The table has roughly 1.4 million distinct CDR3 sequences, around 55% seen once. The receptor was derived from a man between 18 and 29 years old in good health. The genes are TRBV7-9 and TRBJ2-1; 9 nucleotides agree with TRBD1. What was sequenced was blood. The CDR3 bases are TGTGCCAGCACCATAGAACAGGGGGCTCGTAATGAGCAGTTCTTC. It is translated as CASTIEQGARNEQFF.